Following are 20 T cell receptor beta chains from one sample sequenced in a study of cytomegalovirus exposure and HLA in healthy donors. The PCR used 60 Vbeta and 13 Jbeta primers. TCRdb keeps only in-frame clones here, not all; method: immunoSEQ multiplex PCR. The table records fewer than 250,000 clones, about four fifths of them present only once. Sequenced material: PBMCs. The receptors come from a man aged 25 to 40 in good health and CMV-seropositive.

The gene calls are TRBV29-1 and TRBJ1-2; weak D call: TRBD1 (6 bases). The ends were cut back, 8 bases at V and 6 bases at J, with 13 bases in the middle. The CDR3 length is 11 residues. Germline lookup yields CDR1 SQVTM and CDR2 ANQGSEA. The chain's CDR3 is CSSRDTDGYTF. DNA of the CDR3: TGCAGCTCCCGGGACACCGATGGCTACACCTTC.

The chain joins TRBV11-3 to TRBJ1-5, with D possibly being TRBD1 (5 bases). V lost 5 bases and J 0 bases, leaving 8 bases between the germline ends. The CDR3 is 14 amino acids. Germline CDR1 SGHNT, CDR2 YENEEA. CDR3 in DNA: TGTGCCAGCAGCCGCCAGGGTAGCAATCAGCCCCAGCATTTT. This sequence encodes CASSRQGSNQPQHF.

This rearrangement joins TRBV5-1 to TRBJ2-1, with 10 bases that match TRBD2. The germline CDR1 and CDR2 sequences are SGHRS and YFSETQ. This CDR3 has 15 residues. J gave up 6 bases and V 4 bases, and 7 bases lay outside the gene matches. In nucleotides, the CDR3 is TGCGCCAGCAGCCCCGAACTAGCGGGGTTCAATGAGCAGTTCTTC. This codes for CASSPELAGFNEQFF.

This clone was picked up a small number of times. This chain joins TRBV9 and TRBJ2-3; 11 bases map to TRBD2. After removal of 4 bases from V and 4 bases from J, the junction contained 8 bases not matched to a gene. The CDR3 totals 16 residues. Germline V gives CDR1 SGDLS, CDR2 YYNGEE. The CDR3 bases are TGTGCCAGCAGCCTCTGGGGGACTAGCGGTGCAGATACGCAGTATTTT. It codes for CASSLWGTSGADTQYF.

The chain uses TRBV19 and TRBJ2-7; 10 nucleotides line up with TRBD1. J was trimmed by 6 bases and V by 6 bases; bases with no gene match: 8. The germline V gene encodes CDR1 LNHDA and CDR2 SQIVND (reference sequence). The CDR3 sequence is 14 residues long. CDR3 nucleotides: TGTGCCAGTAGCTCGACAGGGGGCTCGGTCGAGCAGTACTTC. Its translation is CASSSTGGSVEQYF.

The chain recombines TRBV5-1 with TRBJ1-1; D gene unclear. There are 15 residues in the CDR3. V dropped 3 bases and J dropped 4 bases, with 16 bases sitting between them. Germline loops: CDR1 SGHRS, CDR2 YFSETQ. The CDR3, as DNA: TGCGCCAGCAGCTCGGACGGGTATGGAGGCACTGAAGCTTTCTTT. It yields the protein CASSSDGYGGTEAFF. The entire variable domain, with the rest obtained from reference TRBV5-1 and TRBJ1-1, is as follows: KAGVTQTPRYLIKTRGQQVTLSCSPISGHRSVSWYQQTPGQGLQFLFEYFSETQRNKGNFPGRFSGRQFSNSRSEMNVSTLELGDSALYLCASSSDGYGGTEAFFGQGTRLTVV.

This clone was counted a few times. The CDR3 is CASSERGGYTF. In nucleotides, the CDR3 is TGTGCCAGCAGCGAAAGAGGGGGCTACACCTTC. This chain joins TRBV7-9 and TRBJ1-2; D remains unclear. Per the germline V gene, CDR1 is SEHNR and CDR2 is FQNEAQ (reference sequence). The CDR3 runs to 11 residues. The ends were cut back, 5 bases at V and 8 bases at J, with 9 bases in the middle.

This chain links TRBV7-9 with TRBJ1-2; D gene uncertain. From germline, CDR1 is SEHNR and CDR2 FQNEAQ (reference sequence). V was clipped by 5 bases and J by 8 bases, with 15 bases between them. There are 13 residues in the CDR3. The CDR3 DNA is TGTGCCAGCAGCCCCCTGAATTCCCAGGGCTACACCTTC. Amino acids: CASSPLNSQGYTF.

This chain joins TRBV9 and TRBJ2-6, with unresolved D. V dropped 0 bases and J dropped 0 bases, with 16 bases sitting between them. Per germline, CDR1 SGDLS and CDR2 YYNGEE. The length of the CDR3 is 19 residues. CDR3 coding DNA: TGTGCCAGCAGCGTAGCTAATCCCCCACCGAGCTCTGGGGCCAACGTCCTGACTTTC. This translates into CASSVANPPPSSGANVLTF.

This clone was counted a few times. The chain couples TRBV9 to TRBJ2-2; D is undetermined. Per the germline V gene, CDR1 is SGDLS and CDR2 is YYNGEE. The CDR3 has 14 residues. V was shortened by 2 bases and J by 1 base, with 6 bases between the two germline ends. The CDR3: CASSVSGNTGELFF. CDR3 nucleotides: TGTGCCAGCAGCGTTTCGGGGAACACCGGGGAGCTGTTTTTT.

V is TRBV5-4 and J is TRBJ2-7; TRBD2 is a possible D gene (5 bases). V was pared by 6 bases and J by 2 bases, with 18 bases between. Germline CDR1 is SGHNT and CDR2 is YYREEE (reference sequence). This CDR3 is 15 amino acids long. DNA of the CDR3: TGTGCCAGCACCCTCTCGGCCGGAGGAACCTACGAGCAGTACTTC. Translated, it gives CASTLSAGGTYEQYF.

CDR3 region: CAWRAPGQGSYNEQFF. The DNA of the CDR3 is TGTGCCTGGAGAGCCCCCGGGCAGGGGTCCTACAATGAGCAGTTCTTC. V usage is TRBV30 and J usage is TRBJ2-1; tentatively, D is TRBD1 (6 bases). CDR1 is GTSNPN, CDR2 SVGIG, per germline (reference sequence). The V gene lost 3 bases and the J gene lost 1 base, with 16 bases spanning the gap. The CDR3 contains 16 residues. The full variable domain, in which reference TRBV30 and TRBJ2-1 provide the parts outside the CDR3, is SQTIHQWPATLVQPVGSPLSLECTVEGTSNPNLYWYRQAAGRGLQLLFYSVGIGQISSEVPQNLSASRPQDRQFILSSKKLLLSDSGFYLCAWRAPGQGSYNEQFFGPGTRLTVL.

This clone was observed a handful of times. The CDR3: CASSLEGSSGNTIYF. DNA of the CDR3: TGTGCCAGCAGTTTAGAGGGAAGCTCTGGAAACACCATATATTTT. V usage is TRBV28 and J usage is TRBJ1-3; the D is unclear. Germline V CDR1 and CDR2: MDHEN, SYDVKM. V was shortened by 2 bases and J by 0 bases, with 8 bases between the two germline ends. The length of the CDR3 is 15 residues.

This clone was picked up a small number of times. The rearrangement uses TRBV5-6 and TRBJ2-5; 8 bases align to TRBD2. V dropped 3 bases and J dropped 5; count of bases not matched to a gene: 15. The germline V gene encodes CDR1 SGHDT and CDR2 YYEEEE. CDR3 length equals 17 residues. CDR3: CASSSPQRGTQRETQYF. Here the CDR3 DNA reads TGTGCCAGCAGCTCCCCCCAGCGGGGGACTCAACGGGAGACCCAGTACTTC.

The chain employs TRBV27 and TRBJ2-7; possibly TRBD2 for D (5 bases). Germline CDR1 MNHEY, CDR2 SMNVEV (reference sequence). Between the trimmed V and J ends, which lost 4 bases and 4 bases, there was a span of 17 bases. This CDR3 is built from 15 residues. In DNA, the CDR3 is TGTGCCAGCAGTTCACCGCGCGGGTCACCATACGAGCAGTACTTC. Translating gives CASSSPRGSPYEQYF.

V is TRBV6-5 and J is TRBJ2-1, with TRBD1 as a possible D gene (6 bases). Germline assignment: CDR1 MNHEY and CDR2 SVGAGI. The CDR3 has 12 amino acids. Trimming stripped 7 bases from V and 13 bases from J, with 17 bases between. The chain's CDR3 is CASKRSGEIQFF. The DNA of the CDR3 is TGTGCCAGCAAACGGTCAGGGGAAATACAGTTCTTC.

The CDR3: CASWMGLAGPYNEQFF. The CDR3 coding sequence is TGTGCCAGCTGGATGGGGCTAGCGGGACCCTACAATGAGCAGTTCTTC. The rearrangement links TRBV27 to TRBJ2-1, with 9 bases matching TRBD2. Germline assignment: CDR1 MNHEY and CDR2 SMNVEV (reference sequence). There are 16 residues in the CDR3. J was trimmed by 2 bases and V by 8 bases; bases with no gene match: 10.

The V call is TRBV30, the J call TRBJ2-7, with 11 positions matching TRBD1. The trim removed 3 bases at V and 4 bases at J, leaving 8 bases unmatched. The CDR3 is 15 residues long. Germline-derived CDR1 and CDR2 are GTSNPN and SVGIG (reference sequence). The CDR3 loop reads CAWRRTGQGGYEQYF. The DNA for the CDR3 is TGTGCCTGGAGGAGGACGGGACAGGGGGGATACGAGCAGTACTTC.

The chain couples TRBV5-5 to TRBJ2-1; the D is unclear. The CDR3 is made up of 13 amino acids. CDR1 is SGHKS and CDR2 is YYEKEE in the germline V gene (reference sequence). V was clipped by 0 bases and J by 6 bases, with 7 bases between them. CDR3 amino acids: CASSLDLANEQFF. CDR3 bases: TGTGCCAGCAGCTTGGATTTAGCCAATGAGCAGTTCTTC. Looking up the rest from reference TRBV5-5 and TRBJ2-1 gives the full variable domain: DAGVTQSPTHLIKTRGQQVTLRCSPISGHKSVSWYQQVLGQGPQFIFQYYEKEERGRGNFPDRFSARQFPNYSSELNVNALLLGDSALYLCASSLDLANEQFFGPGTRLTVL.

The chain couples TRBV11-2 to TRBJ1-2, with D hard to call. Trimming took 4 bases from V and 4 from J, leaving 10 bases between them. From germline, CDR1 is SGHAT and CDR2 FQNNGV. The CDR3 consists of 13 residues. CDR3 DNA: TGTGCCAGCAGCTCTGACTTCTCCTATGGCTACACCTTC. Residues: CASSSDFSYGYTF.